Below, 26 T cell receptor beta chains from the same sample are listed, as sequenced in a study of a mutant IDH1 vaccine in newly diagnosed glioma. TCRdb's copy holds only in-frame clones and misses some; the assay was immunoSEQ multiplex PCR. The table lists 40,000 to 50,000 clones, around four fifths of them singletons. These TCRs are of unknown antigen specificity. Time point noted: week 23, last vaccination. In every dose of vaccine, 300 ug of mutant IDH1 20-mer peptide was given alongside topical imiquimod. The sequencing used PBMCs, collected from a glioma patient whose treatment included an IDH1 peptide vaccine. The receptors were sampled from a man between 45 and 60 years old with glioma.

The chain employs TRBV10-1 and TRBJ2-1; maybe TRBD1 (6 bases). Trimming stripped 0 bases from V and 4 bases from J, with 10 bases between. The CDR3 has 15 amino acids. Germline CDR1 reads WNHNN; CDR2 reads SYGVQD (reference sequence). The CDR3 DNA sequence: TGCGCCAGCAGTGAGTCTGGGGGACATTACAATGAGCAGTTCTTC. Amino acid sequence: CASSESGGHYNEQFF.

The CDR3 region is CASSQGGNTEAFF. CDR3 nucleotides: TGCGCCAGCAGCCAAGGGGGGAACACTGAAGCTTTCTTT. This chain connects TRBV4-1 to TRBJ1-1; D remains unclear. CDR1 is MGHRA and CDR2 is YSYEKL in the germline V gene. Trimming removed 1 base at V and 1 base at J, with 4 bases between. This CDR3 spans 13 amino acids.

The rearrangement uses TRBV2 and TRBJ2-3; D is unresolved. V was cut by 2 bases and J by 1 base, with 4 bases left in between. The length of the CDR3 is 13 residues. CDR1 and CDR2 from the germline V gene are SNHLY and FYNNEI. CDR3 sequence (DNA): TGTGCCAGCAGTGAACGCGGCACAGATACGCAGTATTTT. As protein: CASSERGTDTQYF.

V usage is TRBV6-5 and J usage is TRBJ2-7; 12 bases match TRBD1. V lost 4 bases, J lost 7 bases, and 8 bases stayed unmatched. The CDR3 is 15 residues long. The V gene's germline CDR1 is MNHEY and CDR2 SVGAGI. CDR3: CASSSPGQGAEEQYF. CDR3 coding DNA: TGTGCCAGCAGTTCCCCGGGACAGGGGGCGGAAGAGCAGTACTTC.

The V call is TRBV7-9, the J call TRBJ1-5; D unresolved. This CDR3 region has 14 residues. CDR1 SEHNR and CDR2 FQNEAQ come from the germline V gene (reference sequence). Trimming left V 1 base short and J 7 bases short, with 11 bases between. Here the CDR3 reads CASSLGAAEQPQHF. Here the CDR3 DNA reads TGTGCCAGCAGCTTAGGGGCTGCGGAGCAGCCCCAGCATTTT.

V usage is TRBV7-2 and J usage is TRBJ2-1, with 9 nucleotides matching TRBD1. Trimming removed 1 base from V and 2 bases from J; junction bases left unmatched: 9. CDR1 and CDR2 (germline): SGHTA, FQGNSA. The CDR3 totals 18 residues. The DNA of the CDR3 is TGTGCCAGCAGCTTAGTGGTAGGGAGGGACAGGGCCTACAATGAGCAGTTCTTC. Protein: CASSLVVGRDRAYNEQFF. Combining the CDR3 with reference TRBV7-2 and TRBJ2-1 gives the whole variable domain GAGVSQSPSNKVTEKGKDVELRCDPISGHTALYWYRQSLGQGLEFLIYFQGNSAPDKSGLPSDRFSAERTGGSVSTLTIQRTQQEDSAVYLCASSLVVGRDRAYNEQFFGPGTRLTVL.

The chain carries TRBV7-6 and TRBJ1-2; D possibly corresponds to TRBD1 (6 bases). Looked up from germline, CDR1 is SGHVS and CDR2 is FNYEAQ. CDR3 length: 11 residues. V was cut by 11 bases and J by 8 bases, with 15 bases left in between. DNA of the CDR3: TGTGCCGTAGGGGGGGTAAGAGGCTACACCTTC. It is translated as CAVGGVRGYTF.

This clone is judged medium-sized (0.01 to 0.1%). The chain joins TRBV2 to TRBJ1-1, with D unresolved. Trimming stripped 2 bases from V and 4 bases from J, with 11 bases between. CDR1 is SNHLY and CDR2 is FYNNEI in the germline V gene. CDR3 length equals 14 residues. CDR3 protein: CASSEILVATEAFF. CDR3 nucleotides: TGTGCCAGCAGTGAAATTTTAGTGGCCACTGAAGCTTTCTTT.

The gene calls are TRBV7-9 and TRBJ2-5, with TRBD2 matching over 11 bases. The CDR3 has 17 amino acids. V shed 4 bases, J shed 2 bases, and the junction held 9 bases outside the gene matches. Germline CDR1 SEHNR, CDR2 FQNEAQ (reference sequence). The CDR3 sequence: CASSSPKVAGGQETQYF. CDR3 DNA: TGTGCCAGCAGCTCCCCCAAGGTAGCGGGGGGGCAAGAGACCCAGTACTTC. The full variable domain, completed using reference TRBV7-9 and TRBJ2-5, is DTGVSQNPRHKITKRGQNVTFRCDPISEHNRLYWYRQTLGQGPEFLTYFQNEAQLEKSRLLSDRFSAERPKGSFSTLEIQRTEQGDSAMYLCASSSPKVAGGQETQYFGPGTRLLVL.

The chain uses TRBV7-2 and TRBJ2-7, with 11 bases aligning to TRBD2. The CDR3 runs 19 residues. Germline CDR1 is SGHTA and CDR2 is FQGNSA. J gave up 0 bases and V 3 bases, and 13 bases lay outside the gene matches. CDR3 residues: CASSFSLASGGKSSYEQYF. The CDR3 coding sequence is TGTGCCAGCAGCTTTAGTCTGGCTAGCGGGGGGAAGAGCTCCTACGAGCAGTACTTC.

This clone was seen a single time. The chain links TRBV7-9 to TRBJ2-7; the D gene could be TRBD1 or TRBD2 (6 bases each). CDR1 is SEHNR and CDR2 is FQNEAQ in the germline V gene (reference sequence). The CDR3 has 14 residues. Trimming removed 5 bases from V and 5 bases from J, with 16 bases in between. This CDR3 is CASSAGFGGNEQYF. For the CDR3, the DNA is TGTGCCAGCAGCGCGGGGTTCGGGGGCAACGAGCAGTACTTC.

The chain recombines TRBV2 with TRBJ1-2; possible D gene TRBD1, 5 bases. The CDR3 has 13 amino acids. Germline V gives CDR1 SNHLY, CDR2 FYNNEI. V lost 5 bases and J lost 4, with 11 bases in between. CDR3 sequence: CASSPTGPYGYTF. DNA for the CDR3: TGTGCCAGCAGTCCCACAGGCCCCTATGGCTACACCTTC.

In this sample, this clone turned up a few times. This chain links TRBV5-4 with TRBJ1-1, with TRBD1 matching over 9 bases. Germline CDR1 is SGHNT and CDR2 is YYREEE (reference sequence). The CDR3 runs 13 residues. The ends lost 4 bases at V and 5 bases at J; junction bases unmatched: 3. The DNA for the CDR3 is TGTGCCAGCAGCCCCGACAGGGGGACTGAAGCTTTCTTT. This translates into CASSPDRGTEAFF.

There are a few counts of this clone. This rearrangement joins TRBV18 to TRBJ1-3; D unresolved. Trimming pared 1 base from V and 0 bases from J, leaving 10 bases between. CDR3 size: 16 residues. The V gene's germline CDR1 is KGHSH and CDR2 LQKENI. CDR3 DNA: TGTGCCAGCTCACCACTTGCTCTAAGCTCTGGAAACACCATATATTTT. This codes for CASSPLALSSGNTIYF.

The chain recombines TRBV7-2 with TRBJ1-2; tentatively, D is TRBD1 (6 bases). Per germline, CDR1 SGHTA and CDR2 FQGNSA. CDR3 length equals 13 residues. Between the trimmed V and J ends, which lost 2 bases and 8 bases, there was a span of 12 bases. CDR3 in amino acids: CASSLRGPEGYTF. In DNA, the CDR3 is TGTGCCAGCAGCTTACGGGGGCCGGAGGGCTACACCTTC. Combining the CDR3 with reference TRBV7-2 and TRBJ1-2 gives the whole variable domain GAGVSQSPSNKVTEKGKDVELRCDPISGHTALYWYRQSLGQGLEFLIYFQGNSAPDKSGLPSDRFSAERTGGSVSTLTIQRTQQEDSAVYLCASSLRGPEGYTFGSGTRLTVV.

The V and J genes are TRBV27 and TRBJ1-4; weak D call: TRBD1 (5 bases). Trimming removed 8 bases from V and 3 bases from J, with 13 bases in between. The V gene's germline CDR1 is MNHEY and CDR2 SMNVEV (reference sequence). The CDR3 contains 14 residues. In DNA form, the CDR3 reads TGTGCCAGCCGCTTGGCAGGGCCTAATGAAAAACTGTTTTTT. Its translation is CASRLAGPNEKLFF.

This chain links TRBV6-5 with TRBJ1-2; 7 bases match TRBD1. The CDR3 has 13 residues. Trimming removed 6 bases from V and 4 bases from J; junction bases left unmatched: 5. CDR1 and CDR2 from the germline V gene are MNHEY and SVGAGI. DNA for the CDR3: TGTGCCAGCAGGGAGGGACAGTTCTATGGCTACACCTTC. Residues: CASREGQFYGYTF.

This chain connects TRBV11-2 to TRBJ2-1; D not certain. The CDR3 consists of 12 residues. Germline V CDR1 and CDR2: SGHAT, FQNNGV. Between the trimmed V and J ends, which lost 8 bases and 8 bases, there was a span of 13 bases. The CDR3 protein is CASAPGGDEQFF. The CDR3 region has the DNA TGTGCCAGCGCGCCGGGCGGCGATGAGCAGTTCTTC.

The chain recombines TRBV27 with TRBJ1-2; maybe TRBD1 (6 bases). V was shortened by 2 bases and J by 3 bases, with 10 bases between the two germline ends. Per germline, CDR1 MNHEY and CDR2 SMNVEV (reference sequence). CDR3 size: 14 residues. The CDR3 coding sequence is TGTGCCAGCAGTTTACAGGGGCGATACTATGGCTACACCTTC. Translation gives CASSLQGRYYGYTF.

The chain uses TRBV30 and TRBJ2-3; 10 bases are shared with TRBD2. V lost 0 bases, J lost 6 bases, and 21 bases stayed unmatched. Germline loops: CDR1 GTSNPN, CDR2 SVGIG (reference sequence). This CDR3 comprises 20 residues. CDR3 sequence: CAWSVQGYLPSAGGPDTQYF. The CDR3 DNA follows: TGTGCCTGGAGTGTACAGGGCTACCTACCTTCAGCGGGGGGGCCGGATACGCAGTATTTT.

A single count supports this clone. The rearrangement links TRBV6-5 to TRBJ1-1; D unresolved. Trimming removed 11 bases from V and 0 bases from J, with 10 bases in between. CDR3 size: 12 residues. Germline lookup yields CDR1 MNHEY and CDR2 SVGAGI. In DNA form, the CDR3 reads TGTGCCGCAACTGGGGTGAACACTGAAGCTTTCTTT. This translates into CAATGVNTEAFF.

This clone was picked up a small number of times. The chain joins TRBV29-1 to TRBJ1-2, with no clear D. Trimming pared 3 bases from V and 6 bases from J, leaving 17 bases between. The germline gives CDR1 SQVTM, CDR2 ANQGSEA. The CDR3 is 14 amino acids. CDR3 residues: CSVDRPGRMDGYTF. The CDR3 nucleotides are TGCAGCGTTGATCGCCCTGGACGTATGGATGGCTACACCTTC.

V is TRBV5-1 and J is TRBJ2-6; unclear D gene. Germline V gives CDR1 SGHRS, CDR2 YFSETQ. The CDR3 has 13 residues. Trimming removed 4 bases at V and 4 bases at J, with 6 bases between. The CDR3 DNA reads TGCGCCAGCAGCGTGCCCGGGGCCAACGTCCTGACTTTC. It codes for CASSVPGANVLTF.

The chain has TRBV6-5 and TRBJ2-1; no definite D call. The CDR3 runs to 11 residues. Looked up from germline, CDR1 is MNHEY and CDR2 is SVGAGI. V was shortened by 6 bases and J by 7 bases, with 7 bases between the two germline ends. The CDR3 region is CASSPGNEQFF. CDR3 DNA: TGTGCCAGCAGCCCCGGGAATGAGCAGTTCTTC.

This clone turned up a few times. J is TRBJ2-7 and V is TRBV6-5; unclear D gene. The CDR3 totals 14 residues. Between the trimmed V and J ends, which lost 2 bases and 2 bases, there was a span of 10 bases. Germline values: CDR1 MNHEY, CDR2 SVGAGI. CDR3 in amino acids: CASSYGRQAYEQYF. As DNA, the CDR3 is TGTGCCAGCAGTTACGGCAGGCAAGCCTACGAGCAGTACTTC.

In this sample, this clone turned up a few times. The chain carries TRBV27 and TRBJ1-1; D gene uncertain. Looked up from germline, CDR1 is MNHEY and CDR2 is SMNVEV (reference sequence). The length of the CDR3 is 12 residues. With 0 bases removed from V and 11 bases from J, the gap between germline ends came to 10 bases. DNA of the CDR3: TGTGCCAGCAGTTTATCGACCGGGCTTGCTTTCTTT. Translating gives CASSLSTGLAFF.